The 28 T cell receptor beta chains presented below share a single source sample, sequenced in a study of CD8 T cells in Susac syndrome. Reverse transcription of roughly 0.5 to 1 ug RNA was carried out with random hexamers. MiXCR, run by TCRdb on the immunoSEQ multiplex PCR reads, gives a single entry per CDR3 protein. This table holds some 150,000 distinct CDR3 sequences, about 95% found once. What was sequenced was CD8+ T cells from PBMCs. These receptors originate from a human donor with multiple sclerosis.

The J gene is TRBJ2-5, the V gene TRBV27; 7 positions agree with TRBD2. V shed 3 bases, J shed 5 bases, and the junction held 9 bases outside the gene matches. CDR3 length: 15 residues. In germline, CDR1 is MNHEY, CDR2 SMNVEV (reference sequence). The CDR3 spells CASSFYGGMGETQYF. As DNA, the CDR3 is TGTGCCAGCAGTTTCTACGGGGGGATGGGGGAGACCCAGTACTTC.

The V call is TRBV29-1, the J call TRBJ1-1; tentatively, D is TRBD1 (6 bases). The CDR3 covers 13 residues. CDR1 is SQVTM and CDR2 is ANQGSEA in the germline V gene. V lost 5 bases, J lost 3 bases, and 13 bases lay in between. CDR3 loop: CSVQGPRDTEAFF. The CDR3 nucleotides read TGCAGCGTTCAGGGGCCTCGGGACACTGAAGCTTTCTTT.

CDR3 DNA sequence: TGTGCCTGGAGTGTGGGACTAGCGGGGACCAATGAGCAGTTCTTC. Translation: CAWSVGLAGTNEQFF. The chain joins TRBV30 to TRBJ2-1; 13 bases match TRBD2. V shed 0 bases, J shed 6 bases, and the junction held 2 bases outside the gene matches. The CDR3 is 15 residues long. Germline CDR1 reads GTSNPN; CDR2 reads SVGIG (reference sequence).

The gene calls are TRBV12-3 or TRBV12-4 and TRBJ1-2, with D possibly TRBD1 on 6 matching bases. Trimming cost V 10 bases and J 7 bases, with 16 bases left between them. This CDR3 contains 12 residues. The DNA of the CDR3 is TGTGCCACGACACAGGGTTCAGGTGGCTACACCTTC. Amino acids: CATTQGSGGYTF.

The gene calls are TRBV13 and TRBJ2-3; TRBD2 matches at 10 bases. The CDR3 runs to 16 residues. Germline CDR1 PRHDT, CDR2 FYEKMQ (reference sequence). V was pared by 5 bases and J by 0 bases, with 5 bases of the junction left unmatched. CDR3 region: CASSPGLAASTDTQYF. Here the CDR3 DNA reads TGTGCCAGCAGCCCCGGACTAGCGGCTAGCACAGATACGCAGTATTTT.

CDR3 sequence reads: CASSRLLWNTEAFF. DNA of the CDR3: TGTGCCAGCAGTCGGCTACTGTGGAACACTGAAGCTTTCTTT. The J gene is TRBJ1-1, the V gene TRBV12-3 or TRBV12-4; D uncertain. CDR3 size: 14 residues. Between the trimmed V and J ends, which lost 5 bases and 1 base, there was a span of 11 bases.

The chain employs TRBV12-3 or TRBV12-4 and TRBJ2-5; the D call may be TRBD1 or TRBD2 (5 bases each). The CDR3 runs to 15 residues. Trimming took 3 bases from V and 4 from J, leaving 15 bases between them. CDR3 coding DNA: TGTGCCAGCAGTTTCTGGGACGAGCGAGCAGAGACCCAGTACTTC. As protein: CASSFWDERAETQYF.

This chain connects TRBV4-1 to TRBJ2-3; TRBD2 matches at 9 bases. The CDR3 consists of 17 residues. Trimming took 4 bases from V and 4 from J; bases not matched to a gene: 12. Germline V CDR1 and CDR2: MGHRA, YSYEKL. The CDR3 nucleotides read TGCGCCAGCAGCCGCCGTCGGGGCGGGGGGGCCTCAGATACGCAGTATTTT. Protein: CASSRRRGGGASDTQYF.

The CDR3 protein is CSVEKGSGGYTF. CDR3 nucleotides: TGCAGCGTTGAAAAGGGGTCTGGCGGCTACACCTTC. This chain uses TRBV29-1 with TRBJ1-2; tentative D call: TRBD1 (5 bases). Looked up from germline, CDR1 is SQVTM and CDR2 is ANQGSEA. The ends were cut back, 2 bases at V and 8 bases at J, with 12 bases in the middle. The length of the CDR3 is 12 residues. The complete variable domain, with remaining parts taken from reference TRBV29-1 and TRBJ1-2, reads SAVISQKPSRDICQRGTSLTIQCQVDSQVTMMFWYRQQPGQSLTLIATANQGSEATYESGFVIDKFPISRPNLTFSTLTVSNMSPEDSSIYLCSVEKGSGGYTFGSGTRLTVV.

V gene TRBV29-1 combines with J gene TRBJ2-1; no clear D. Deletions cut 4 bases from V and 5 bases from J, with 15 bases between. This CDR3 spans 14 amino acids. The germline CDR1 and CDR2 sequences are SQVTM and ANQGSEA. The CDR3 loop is CSVGRSDEDNEQFF. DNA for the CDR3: TGCAGCGTTGGTAGGTCCGACGAGGACAATGAGCAGTTCTTC.

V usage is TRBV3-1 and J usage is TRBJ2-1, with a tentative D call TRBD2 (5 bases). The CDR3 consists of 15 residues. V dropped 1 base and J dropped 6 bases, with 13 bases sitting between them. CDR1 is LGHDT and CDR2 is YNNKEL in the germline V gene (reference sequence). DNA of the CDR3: TGTGCCAGCAGCCAAGGGACTTCGAGATCCAATGAGCAGTTCTTC. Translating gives CASSQGTSRSNEQFF.

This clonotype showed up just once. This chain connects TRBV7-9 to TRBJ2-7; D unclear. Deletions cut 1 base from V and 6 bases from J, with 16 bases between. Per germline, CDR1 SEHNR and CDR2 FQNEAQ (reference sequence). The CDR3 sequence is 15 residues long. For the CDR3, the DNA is TGTGCCAGCAGCTTAGTGGAGCCGTTCCCGGGCGAGCAGTACTTC. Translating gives CASSLVEPFPGEQYF.

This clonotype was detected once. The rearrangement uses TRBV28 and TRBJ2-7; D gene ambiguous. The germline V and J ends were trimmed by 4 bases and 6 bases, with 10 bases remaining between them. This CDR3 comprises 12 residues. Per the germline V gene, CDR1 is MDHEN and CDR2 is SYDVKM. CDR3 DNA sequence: TGTGCCAGCAGTTATGAGATCCGCGAGCAGTACTTC. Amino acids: CASSYEIREQYF.

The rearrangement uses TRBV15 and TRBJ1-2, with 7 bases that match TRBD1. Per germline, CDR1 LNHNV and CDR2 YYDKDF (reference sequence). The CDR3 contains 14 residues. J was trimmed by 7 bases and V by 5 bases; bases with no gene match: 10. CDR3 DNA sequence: TGTGCCACCAGCGCGATAACAGGGGAAGGTGGCTACACCTTC. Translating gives CATSAITGEGGYTF.

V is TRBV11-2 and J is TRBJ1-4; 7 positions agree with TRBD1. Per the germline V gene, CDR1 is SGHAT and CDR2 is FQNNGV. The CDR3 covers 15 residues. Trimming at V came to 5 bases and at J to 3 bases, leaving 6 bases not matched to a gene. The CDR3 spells CASSATGTANEKLFF. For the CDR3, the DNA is TGTGCCAGCAGCGCTACCGGGACAGCTAATGAAAAACTGTTTTTT.

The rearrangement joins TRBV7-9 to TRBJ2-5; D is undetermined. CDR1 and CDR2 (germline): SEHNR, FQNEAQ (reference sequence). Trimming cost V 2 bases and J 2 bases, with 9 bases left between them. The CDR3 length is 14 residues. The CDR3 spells CASSLSGGQETQYF. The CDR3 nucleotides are TGTGCCAGCAGCTTATCGGGTGGGCAAGAGACCCAGTACTTC.

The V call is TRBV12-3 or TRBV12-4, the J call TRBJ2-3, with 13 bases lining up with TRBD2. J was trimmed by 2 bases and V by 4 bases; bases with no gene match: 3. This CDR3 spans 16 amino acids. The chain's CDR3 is CASSSGLAGDTDTQYF. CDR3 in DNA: TGTGCCAGCAGTTCAGGACTAGCGGGGGACACAGATACGCAGTATTTT.

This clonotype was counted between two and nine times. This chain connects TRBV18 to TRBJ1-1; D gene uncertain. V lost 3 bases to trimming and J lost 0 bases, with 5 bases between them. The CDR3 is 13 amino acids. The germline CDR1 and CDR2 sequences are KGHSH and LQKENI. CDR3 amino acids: CASSPGVNTEAFF. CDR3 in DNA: TGTGCCAGCTCACCTGGGGTGAACACTGAAGCTTTCTTT.

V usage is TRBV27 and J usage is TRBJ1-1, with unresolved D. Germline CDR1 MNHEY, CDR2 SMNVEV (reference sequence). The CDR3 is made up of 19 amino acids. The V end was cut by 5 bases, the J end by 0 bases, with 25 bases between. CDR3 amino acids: CASSENHRGSLTMNTEAFF. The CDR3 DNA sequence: TGTGCCAGCAGTGAGAATCACAGAGGCTCCCTGACCATGAACACTGAAGCTTTCTTT.

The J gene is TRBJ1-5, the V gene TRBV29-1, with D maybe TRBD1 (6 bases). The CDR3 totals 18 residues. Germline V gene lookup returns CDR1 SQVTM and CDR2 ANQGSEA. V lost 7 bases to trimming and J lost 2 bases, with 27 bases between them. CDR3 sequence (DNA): TGCAGCGCCATACTCCTCGGGGACATAAGTCAAGGCAATCAGCCCCAGCATTTT. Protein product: CSAILLGDISQGNQPQHF.

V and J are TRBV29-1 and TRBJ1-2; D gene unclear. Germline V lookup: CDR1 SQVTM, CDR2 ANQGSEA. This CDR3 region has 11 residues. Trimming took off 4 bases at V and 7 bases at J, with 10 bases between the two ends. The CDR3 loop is CSVAVLAGYTF. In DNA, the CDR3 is TGCAGCGTTGCTGTGCTTGCTGGCTACACCTTC.

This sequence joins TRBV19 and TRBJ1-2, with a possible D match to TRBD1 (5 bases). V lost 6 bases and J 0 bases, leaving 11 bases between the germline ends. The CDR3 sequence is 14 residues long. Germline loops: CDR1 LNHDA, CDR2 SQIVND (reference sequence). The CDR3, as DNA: TGTGCCAGTAGCTCTTGGGGGGCTAACTATGGCTACACCTTC. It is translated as CASSSWGANYGYTF.

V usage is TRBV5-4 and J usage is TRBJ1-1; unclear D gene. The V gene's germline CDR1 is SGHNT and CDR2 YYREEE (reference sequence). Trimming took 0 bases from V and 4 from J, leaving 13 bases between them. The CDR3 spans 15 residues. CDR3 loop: CASSLAEGRITEAFF. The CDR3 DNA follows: TGTGCCAGCAGCTTGGCCGAGGGAAGGATCACTGAAGCTTTCTTT.

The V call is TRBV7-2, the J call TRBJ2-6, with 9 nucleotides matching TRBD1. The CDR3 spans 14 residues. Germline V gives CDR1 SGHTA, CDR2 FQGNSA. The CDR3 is CVDRGSSGANVLTF. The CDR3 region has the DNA TGTGTAGACAGGGGGAGCTCTGGGGCCAACGTCCTGACTTTC.

This chain's CDR3 is CASSGTGELFF. The CDR3 region has the DNA TGCGCCAGCAGCGGTACCGGGGAGCTGTTTTTT. The chain uses TRBV4-1 and TRBJ2-2, with D uncertain. The CDR3 extends over 11 amino acids. V gave up 5 bases and J gave up 5 bases, with 3 bases separating them. Germline V gene sequence: CDR1 MGHRA, CDR2 YSYEKL.

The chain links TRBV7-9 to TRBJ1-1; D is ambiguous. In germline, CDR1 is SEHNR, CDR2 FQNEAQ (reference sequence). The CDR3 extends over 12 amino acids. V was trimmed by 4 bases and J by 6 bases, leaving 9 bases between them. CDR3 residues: CASSSVQPEAFF. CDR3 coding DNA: TGTGCCAGCAGCTCAGTACAGCCTGAAGCTTTCTTT. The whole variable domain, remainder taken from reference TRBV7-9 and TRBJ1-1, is DTGVSQNPRHKITKRGQNVTFRCDPISEHNRLYWYRQTLGQGPEFLTYFQNEAQLEKSRLLSDRFSAERPKGSFSTLEIQRTEQGDSAMYLCASSSVQPEAFFGQGTRLTVV.

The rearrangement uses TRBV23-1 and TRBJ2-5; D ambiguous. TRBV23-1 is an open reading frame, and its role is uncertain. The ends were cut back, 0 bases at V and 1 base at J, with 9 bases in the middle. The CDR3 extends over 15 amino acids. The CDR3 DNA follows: TGCGCCAGCAGTCAATCTTCGCTCGGCCAAGAGACCCAGTACTTC. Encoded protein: CASSQSSLGQETQYF.

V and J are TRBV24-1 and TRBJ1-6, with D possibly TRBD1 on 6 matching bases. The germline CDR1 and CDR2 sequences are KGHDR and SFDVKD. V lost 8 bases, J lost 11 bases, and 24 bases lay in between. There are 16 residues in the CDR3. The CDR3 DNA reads TGTGCCACCACCCTCCCGGGACACTTCACCATTACACCCCTCCACTTT. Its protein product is CATTLPGHFTITPLHF.